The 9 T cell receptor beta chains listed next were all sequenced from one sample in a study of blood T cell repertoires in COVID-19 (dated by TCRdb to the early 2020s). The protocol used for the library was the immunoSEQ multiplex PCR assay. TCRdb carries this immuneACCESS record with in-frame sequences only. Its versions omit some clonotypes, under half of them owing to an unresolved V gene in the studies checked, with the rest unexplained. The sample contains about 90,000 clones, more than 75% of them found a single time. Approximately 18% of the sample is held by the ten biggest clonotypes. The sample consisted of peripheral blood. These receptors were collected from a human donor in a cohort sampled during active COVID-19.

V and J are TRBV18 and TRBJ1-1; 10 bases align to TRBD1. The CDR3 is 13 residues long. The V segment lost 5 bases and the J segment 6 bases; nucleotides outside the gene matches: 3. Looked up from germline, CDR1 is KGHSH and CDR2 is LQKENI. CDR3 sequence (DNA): TGTGCCAGCTCATCGGACAGGGGGTCTGAAGCTTTCTTT. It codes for CASSSDRGSEAFF.

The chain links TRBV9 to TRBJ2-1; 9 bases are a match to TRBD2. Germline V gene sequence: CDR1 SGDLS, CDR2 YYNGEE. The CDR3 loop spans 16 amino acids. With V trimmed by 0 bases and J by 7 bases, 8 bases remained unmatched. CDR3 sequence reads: CASSVEAGGPINEQFF. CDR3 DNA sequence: TGTGCCAGCAGCGTAGAGGCGGGGGGGCCCATTAATGAGCAGTTCTTC. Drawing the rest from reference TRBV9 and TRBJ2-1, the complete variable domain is DSGVTQTPKHLITATGQRVTLRCSPRSGDLSVYWYQQSLDQGLQFLIQYYNGEERAKGNILERFSAQQFPDLHSELNLSSLELGDSALYFCASSVEAGGPINEQFFGPGTRLTVL.

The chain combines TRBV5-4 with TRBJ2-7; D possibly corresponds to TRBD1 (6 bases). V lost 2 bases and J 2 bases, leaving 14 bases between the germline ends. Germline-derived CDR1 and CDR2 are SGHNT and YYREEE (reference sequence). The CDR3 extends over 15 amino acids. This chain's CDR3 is CASSFGGPRTYEQYF. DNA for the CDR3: TGTGCCAGCAGCTTTGGGGGCCCCCGAACCTACGAGCAGTACTTC.

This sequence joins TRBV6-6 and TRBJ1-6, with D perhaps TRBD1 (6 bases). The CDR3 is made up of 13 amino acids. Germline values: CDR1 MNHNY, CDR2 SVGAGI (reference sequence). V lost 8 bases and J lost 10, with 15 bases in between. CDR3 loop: CASGYREGSPLHF. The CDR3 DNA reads TGTGCCAGCGGCTACAGGGAGGGCTCACCCCTCCACTTT.

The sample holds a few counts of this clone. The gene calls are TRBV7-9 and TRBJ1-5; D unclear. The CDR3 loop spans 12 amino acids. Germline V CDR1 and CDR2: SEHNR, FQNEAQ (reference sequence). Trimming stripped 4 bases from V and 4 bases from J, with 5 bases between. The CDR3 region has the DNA TGTGCCAGCAGCTCAGGTAATCAGCCCCAGCATTTT. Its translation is CASSSGNQPQHF.

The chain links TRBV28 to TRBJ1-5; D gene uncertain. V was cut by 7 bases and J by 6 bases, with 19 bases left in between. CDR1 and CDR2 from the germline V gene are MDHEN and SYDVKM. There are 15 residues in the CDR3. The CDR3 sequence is CASIQISVGGQPQHF. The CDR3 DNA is TGTGCCAGCATTCAAATCTCGGTAGGAGGTCAGCCCCAGCATTTT.

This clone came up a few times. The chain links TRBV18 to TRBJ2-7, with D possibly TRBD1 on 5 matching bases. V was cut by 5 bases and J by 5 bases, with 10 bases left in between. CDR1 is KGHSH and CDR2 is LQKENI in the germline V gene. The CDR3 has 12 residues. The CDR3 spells CASSGAADEQYF. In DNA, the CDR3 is TGTGCCAGCTCAGGGGCTGCTGACGAGCAGTACTTC.

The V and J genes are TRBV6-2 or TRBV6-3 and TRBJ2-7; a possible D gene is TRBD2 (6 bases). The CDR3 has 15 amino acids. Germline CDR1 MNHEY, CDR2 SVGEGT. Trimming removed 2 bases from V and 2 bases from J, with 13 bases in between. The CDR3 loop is CASSYGRRGTYEQYF. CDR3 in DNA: TGTGCCAGCAGTTACGGGCGGAGGGGAACCTACGAGCAGTACTTC.

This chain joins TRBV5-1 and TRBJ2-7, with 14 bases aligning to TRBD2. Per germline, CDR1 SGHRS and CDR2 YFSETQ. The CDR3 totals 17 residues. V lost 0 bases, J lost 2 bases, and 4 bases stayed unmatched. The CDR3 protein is CASSLAGLAGATYEQYF. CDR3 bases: TGCGCCAGCAGCTTGGCGGGACTAGCGGGGGCAACCTACGAGCAGTACTTC.